The clone carrying this TCR beta chain was seen a single time. Trimming removed 2 bases from V and 2 bases from J, with 10 bases in between. Germline V CDR1 and CDR2: SGHDN, FVKESK. The CDR3 has 14 amino acids. This entry is derived from a study of CD8 T cells in Susac syndrome. Study summary: Patients with Susac syndrome were therapy-naive, treated with corticosteroids, or treated with intravenous immunoglobulin alone when blood was collected.

Sequencing of TCR beta, carried out with a high-throughput approach, was applied to CD8+ and CD4+ T cells from the blood. TEMRA cells were FACS-enriched, and CD8+ and CD4+ T cells were isolated negatively. It was with random hexamers that roughly 0.45 to 1 ug RNA was reverse transcribed. It was immunoSEQ multiplex PCR that amplified TCR beta CDR3 across 54 Vbeta and 13 Jbeta. TCRdb passed the immunoSEQ multiplex PCR reads through MiXCR, listing each CDR3 protein once. The sample yields 240,000 or so distinct CDR3 sequences, almost 97% seen once. The TCR originated in a human donor with Susac syndrome. The sample taken for sequencing was CD4+ T cells from PBMCs. The chain links TRBV14 to TRBJ2-7; the D gene could be TRBD1 or TRBD2 (5 bases each). For the CDR3, the DNA is TGTGCCAGCAGCCAAATTTGGGGGACCTACGAGCAGTACTTC. It codes for CASSQIWGTYEQYF.